This T cell receptor (beta chain) originates from a study of T-cell reconstitution after alpha-beta-depleted transplantation in children. A TCRbeta library incorporating unique molecular identifiers was prepared. Each CDR3 protein is one row after TCRdb ran MiXCR on the PCR reads. The sample includes about 980,000 distinct CDR3 sequences, about 29% of them seen just once. General study results and limits: From surviving recipient T cells and thymic progenitors came the high day-60 TCRbeta diversity observed in some patients.

On this clonotype itself: Its antigen is still unknown.

The J segment lost 2 bases and the V segment lost 3 bases, leaving 10 bases of the junction unmatched. Per the germline V gene, CDR1 is LNHNV and CDR2 is YYDKDF (reference sequence). The CDR3 covers 16 residues. The rearrangement joins TRBV15 to TRBJ2-7; TRBD1 aligns across 7 bases. This clonotype originated in a boy under two years old who had a stem cell transplant for SCID, so the T cells may come from the graft donor. Material: PBMCs, mostly from graft donor cells, obtained 360 days after TCRalphabeta/CD19-depleted stem cell transplant. The CDR3 DNA is TGTGCCACCAGCAGGGCCTCCCGGACAGGAGCCTACGAGCAGTACTTC. This encodes CATSRASRTGAYEQYF. The full variable domain, rest sourced from reference TRBV15 and TRBJ2-7, is DAMVIQNPRYQVTQFGKPVTLSCSQTLNHNVMYWYQQKSSQAPKLLFHYYDKDFNNEADTPDNFQSRRPNTSFCFLDIRSPGLGDTAMYLCATSRASRTGAYEQYFGPGTRLTVT.